This TCR beta chain was retrieved from a study of Ad26.COV2.S vaccination and SARS-CoV-2 variants. For the study at large: The authors gave Ad26.COV2.S intramuscularly, either once or twice 56 days apart. Study-level results: Ad26.COV2.S recipients had broader spike-specific TCRs (P = 0.0014). Quantification of TCR breadth and depth may have yielded underestimates of total T cell responses.

Profiled with immunoSEQ multiplex PCR; TCRdb holds only in-frame clones, not every one. The sample lists some 320,000 clones, roughly 80% seen once, with approximately 2% in the top ten. Regarding treatment: around 19 received Ad26.COV2.S at low or high dose, single or two shots; 5 received placebo; per-sample allocation not given. Sampling occurred on day 63 after the first vaccine or placebo injection. Vaccine was an Ad26 vector expressing Wuhan-strain SARS-CoV-2 spike. In the case of this clone: Its antigen remains unidentified.

Germline V gene data show CDR1 as WNHNN and CDR2 as SYGVQD (reference sequence). Unmatched junction bases numbered 4, after V lost 3 bases and J lost 0 bases. The CDR3 contains 16 residues. The sample in question was peripheral blood, obtained in a trial of Ad26.COV2.S vaccine versus placebo. The V and J genes are TRBV10-1 and TRBJ2-1; TRBD2 aligns across 8 bases. This clonotype was sampled from a person between 18 and 65 years old who received the Ad26.COV2.S COVID-19 vaccine or a placebo. CDR3 amino acids: CASSESGGSSYNEQFF. The CDR3 bases are TGCGCCAGCAGTGAAAGCGGGGGAAGCTCCTACAATGAGCAGTTCTTC.